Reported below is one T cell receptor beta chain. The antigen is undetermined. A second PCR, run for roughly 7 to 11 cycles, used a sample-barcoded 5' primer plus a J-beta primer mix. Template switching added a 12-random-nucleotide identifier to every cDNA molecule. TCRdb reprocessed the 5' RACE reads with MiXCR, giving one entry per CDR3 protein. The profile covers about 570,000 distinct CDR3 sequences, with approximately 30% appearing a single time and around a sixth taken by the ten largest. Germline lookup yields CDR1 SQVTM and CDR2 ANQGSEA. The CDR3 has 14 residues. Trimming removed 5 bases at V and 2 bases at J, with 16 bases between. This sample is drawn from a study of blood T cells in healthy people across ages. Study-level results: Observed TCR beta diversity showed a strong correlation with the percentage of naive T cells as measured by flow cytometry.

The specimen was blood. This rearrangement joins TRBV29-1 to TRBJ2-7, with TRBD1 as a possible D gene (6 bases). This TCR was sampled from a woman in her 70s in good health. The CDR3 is CSVIAPGQAYEQYF. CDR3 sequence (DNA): TGCAGCGTTATAGCCCCGGGACAAGCCTACGAGCAGTACTTC.